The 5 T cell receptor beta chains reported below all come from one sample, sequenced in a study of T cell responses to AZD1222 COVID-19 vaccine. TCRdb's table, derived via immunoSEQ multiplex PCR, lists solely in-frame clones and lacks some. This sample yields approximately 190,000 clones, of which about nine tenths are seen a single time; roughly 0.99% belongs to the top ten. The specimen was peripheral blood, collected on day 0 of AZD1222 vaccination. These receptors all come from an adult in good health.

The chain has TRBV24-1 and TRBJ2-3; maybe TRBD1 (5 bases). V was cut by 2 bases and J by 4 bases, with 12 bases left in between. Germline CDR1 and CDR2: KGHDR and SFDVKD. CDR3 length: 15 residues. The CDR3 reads CATSDSTGIPDTQYF. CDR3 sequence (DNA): TGTGCCACCAGTGATTCAACAGGTATCCCAGATACGCAGTATTTT.

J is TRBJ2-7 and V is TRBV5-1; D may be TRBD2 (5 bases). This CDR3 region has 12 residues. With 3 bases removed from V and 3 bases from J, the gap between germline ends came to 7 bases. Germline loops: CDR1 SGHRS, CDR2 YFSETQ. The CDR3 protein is CASSSDFYEQYF. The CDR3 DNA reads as TGCGCCAGCAGCTCGGACTTCTACGAGCAGTACTTC.

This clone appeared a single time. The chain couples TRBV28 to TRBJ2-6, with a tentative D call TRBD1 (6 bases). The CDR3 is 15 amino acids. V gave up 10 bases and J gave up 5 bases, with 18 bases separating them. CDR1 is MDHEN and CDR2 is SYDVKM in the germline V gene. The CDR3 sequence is CATKIQGGWANVLTF. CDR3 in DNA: TGTGCCACTAAAATACAGGGCGGATGGGCCAACGTCCTGACTTTC.

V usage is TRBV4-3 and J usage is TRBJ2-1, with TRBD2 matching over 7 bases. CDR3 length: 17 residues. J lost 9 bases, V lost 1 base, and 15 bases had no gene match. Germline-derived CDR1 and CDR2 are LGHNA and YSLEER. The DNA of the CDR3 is TGCGCCAGCAGCCAAGGGAGAGGGTTGGCAGGGAGGGTTGAGCAGTTCTTC. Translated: CASSQGRGLAGRVEQFF.

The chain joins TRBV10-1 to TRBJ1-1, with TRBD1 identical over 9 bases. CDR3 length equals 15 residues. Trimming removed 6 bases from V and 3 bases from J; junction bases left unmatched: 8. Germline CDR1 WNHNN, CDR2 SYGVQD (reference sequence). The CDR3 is CASSGDREGDTEAFF. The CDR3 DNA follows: TGCGCCAGCAGCGGGGACAGGGAAGGGGACACTGAAGCTTTCTTT.